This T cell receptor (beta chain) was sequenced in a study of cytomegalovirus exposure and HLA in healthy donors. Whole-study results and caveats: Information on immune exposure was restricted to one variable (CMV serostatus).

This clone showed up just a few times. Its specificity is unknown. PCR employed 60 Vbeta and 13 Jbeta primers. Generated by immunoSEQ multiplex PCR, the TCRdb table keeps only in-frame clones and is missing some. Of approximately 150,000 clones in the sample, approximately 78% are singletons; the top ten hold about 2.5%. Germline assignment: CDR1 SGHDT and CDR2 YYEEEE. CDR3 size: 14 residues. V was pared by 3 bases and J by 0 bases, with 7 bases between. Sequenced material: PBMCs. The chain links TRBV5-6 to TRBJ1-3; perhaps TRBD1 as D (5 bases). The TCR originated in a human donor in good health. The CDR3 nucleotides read TGTGCCAGCAGCTGGGGCAGCTCTGGAAACACCATATATTTT. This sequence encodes CASSWGSSGNTIYF. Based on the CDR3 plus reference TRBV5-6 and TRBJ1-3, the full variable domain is DAGVTQSPTHLIKTRGQQVTLRCSPKSGHDTVSWYQQALGQGPQFIFQYYEEEERQRGNFPDRFSGHQFPNYSSELNVNALLLGDSALYLCASSWGSSGNTIYFGEGSWLTVV.